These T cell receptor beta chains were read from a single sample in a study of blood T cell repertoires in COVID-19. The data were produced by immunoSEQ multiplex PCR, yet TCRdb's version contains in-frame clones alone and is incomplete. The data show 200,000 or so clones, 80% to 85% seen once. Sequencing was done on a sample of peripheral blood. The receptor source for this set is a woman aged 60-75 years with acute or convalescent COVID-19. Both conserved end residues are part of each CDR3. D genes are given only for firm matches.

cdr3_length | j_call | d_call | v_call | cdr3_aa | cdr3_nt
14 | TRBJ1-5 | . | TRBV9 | CASSVDGAGQPQHF | TGTGCCAGCAGCGTAGACGGAGCTGGTCAGCCCCAGCATTTT
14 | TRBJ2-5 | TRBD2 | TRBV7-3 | CASSLRGLEKTQYF | TGTGCCAGCAGCTTAAGGGGACTAGAAAAGACCCAGTACTTC
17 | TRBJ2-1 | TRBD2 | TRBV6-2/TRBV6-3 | CASSYSLAGESYNEQFF | TGTGCCAGCAGTTACTCACTAGCGGGGGAATCCTACAATGAGCAGTTCTTC
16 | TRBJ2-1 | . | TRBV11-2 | CASSKPGGGQYNEQFF | TGTGCCAGCAGCAAACCGGGCGGGGGCCAGTACAATGAGCAGTTCTTC
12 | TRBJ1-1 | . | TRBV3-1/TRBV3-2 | CASGFSNTEAFF | TGTGCCAGCGGCTTTTCGAACACTGAAGCTTTCTTT
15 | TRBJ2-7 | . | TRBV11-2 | CASSSLEGVRDEQYF | TGTGCCAGCAGCTCCCTCGAGGGGGTAAGGGACGAGCAGTACTTC
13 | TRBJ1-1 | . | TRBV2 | CASNEFSYTEAFF | TGTGCCAGCAACGAGTTTAGTTACACTGAAGCTTTCTTT
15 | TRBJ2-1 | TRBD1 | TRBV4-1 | CASSQGQGPHNEQFF | TGCGCCAGCAGCCAAGGACAGGGACCCCACAATGAGCAGTTCTTC
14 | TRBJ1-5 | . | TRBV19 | CASSRRELDQPQHF | TGTGCCAGTAGTCGACGGGAATTGGATCAGCCCCAGCATTTT
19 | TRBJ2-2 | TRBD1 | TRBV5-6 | CASSFPLDAGGVYTGELFF | TGTGCCAGCAGCTTCCCGCTTGATGCAGGGGGCGTTTACACCGGGGAGCTGTTTTTT
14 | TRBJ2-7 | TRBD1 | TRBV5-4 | CASSPGTGQDEQYF | TGTGCCAGCAGCCCCGGGACAGGACAGGACGAGCAGTACTTC
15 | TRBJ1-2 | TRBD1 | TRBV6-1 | CASSERQGRNYGYTF | TGTGCCAGCAGTGAACGACAGGGCAGAAACTATGGCTACACCTTC
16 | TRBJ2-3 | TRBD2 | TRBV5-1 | CASSPGLAGVTDTQYF | TGCGCCAGCAGCCCAGGACTAGCGGGTGTCACAGATACGCAGTATTTT
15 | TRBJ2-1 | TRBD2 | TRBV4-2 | CASSLERGGINEQFF | TGTGCCAGCAGCCTAGAGCGGGGGGGCATCAATGAGCAGTTCTTC
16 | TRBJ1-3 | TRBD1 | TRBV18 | CASSPIHGTDGNTIYF | TGTGCCAGCTCACCAATACACGGGACAGATGGAAACACCATATATTTT
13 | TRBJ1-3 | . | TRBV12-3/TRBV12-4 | CASSQLQENTIYF | TGTGCCAGCAGCCAGTTACAGGAAAACACCATATATTTT
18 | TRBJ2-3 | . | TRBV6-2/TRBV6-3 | CASSYVQGGSRDTDTQYF | TGTGCCAGCAGTTACGTCCAGGGTGGGTCAAGGGACACAGATACGCAGTATTTT
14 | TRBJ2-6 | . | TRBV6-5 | CASGTVSGANVLTF | TGTGCCAGCGGAACAGTCTCTGGGGCCAACGTCCTGACTTTC
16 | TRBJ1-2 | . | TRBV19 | CASSTDPKGQLYGYTF | TGTGCCAGTAGTACCGATCCCAAAGGACAGCTCTATGGCTACACCTTC
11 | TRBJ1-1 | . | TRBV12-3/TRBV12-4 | CASSRGTEAFF | TGTGCCAGCAGCAGGGGCACTGAAGCTTTCTTT
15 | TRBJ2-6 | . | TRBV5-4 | CASSLPGSGANVLTF | TGTGCCAGCAGCTTGCCCGGTTCTGGGGCCAACGTCCTGACTTTC
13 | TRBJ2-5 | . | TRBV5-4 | CASSRRGEETQYF | TGTGCCAGCAGTCGACGTGGAGAAGAGACCCAGTACTTC
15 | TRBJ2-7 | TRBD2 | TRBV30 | CAWRSSGGASYEQYF | TGTGCCTGGCGGTCGAGCGGGGGGGCCTCCTACGAGCAGTACTTC
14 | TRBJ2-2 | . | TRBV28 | CASKVAAGHGELFF | TGTGCCAGCAAGGTGGCGGCGGGTCACGGGGAGCTGTTTTTT